The clone carrying this T cell receptor (beta chain) was seen repeatedly, ten times or more. Its cognate antigen is unknown. This record comes from a study of T cell repertoires in cytomegalovirus infection. Study-level information: Recently identified HLA-C-restricted CMV epitopes were used, and well-studied HLA-B-restricted CMV epitopes were used as well. Indicated by public TCR beta signatures were CMV infection and matching HLA type.

MiXCR, run by TCRdb on the reads, gives a single entry per CDR3 protein. This repertoire shows 680,000 or so distinct CDR3 sequences, approximately 33% found once; its top ten account for 18%. General study points: HLA-C-restricted CMV clonotypes gave the most frequent clonotype in two of eight donors. Frequencies of public TCR beta families were cumulated, and this identified carriers of CMV plus the relevant HLA.

V was cut by 2 bases and J by 2 bases, with 7 bases left in between. CDR3 length equals 14 residues. Germline assignment: CDR1 SGHTA and CDR2 FQGNSA. This TCR was recovered from a human donor in good health (CMV status not recorded). Some clones in this sample may be carry-over from other donors' samples. The chain uses TRBV7-2 and TRBJ2-1; D gene unclear. The sequences come from cultured PBMCs, collected from culture after CMV antigen stimulation. The CDR3 nucleotides are TGTGCCAGCAGCTTACGCCTGGCCTACAATGAGCAGTTCTTC. Protein product: CASSLRLAYNEQFF.